What follows are 7 T cell receptor beta chains derived from one specimen sequenced in a study of glioma-infiltrating T cells after dendritic cell vaccination. Only in-frame clones appear in the TCRdb table, and some are missing; sequencing was by immunoSEQ multiplex PCR. The sample includes 55,000 to 70,000 clones, 75% to 85% of them seen just once. The sample was blood, taken before dendritic cell vaccination. Every receptor here comes from a human donor with glioblastoma.

This clone was detected only a few times. V is TRBV7-2 and J is TRBJ2-4, with 10 bases lining up with TRBD2. This CDR3 comprises 18 residues. Looked up from germline, CDR1 is SGHTA and CDR2 is FQGNSA. The ends lost 6 bases at V and 0 bases at J; junction bases unmatched: 11. CDR3 bases: TGTGCCAGCAGGAGCGGGGGGGCGGGGGGATTAGCCAAAAACATTCAGTACTTC. It yields the protein CASRSGGAGGLAKNIQYF.

This clone was detected only once. This chain uses TRBV29-1 with TRBJ2-5; 9 positions match TRBD2. Germline CDR1 reads SQVTM; CDR2 reads ANQGSEA. This CDR3 is 13 amino acids long. J gave up 2 bases and V 4 bases, and 2 bases lay outside the gene matches. The CDR3 bases are TGCAGCGTTGGGCGGGGGGGACAAGAGACCCAGTACTTC. The encoded protein is CSVGRGGQETQYF. Combining the CDR3 with reference TRBV29-1 and TRBJ2-5 gives the whole variable domain SAVISQKPSRDICQRGTSLTIQCQVDSQVTMMFWYRQQPGQSLTLIATANQGSEATYESGFVIDKFPISRPNLTFSTLTVSNMSPEDSSIYLCSVGRGGQETQYFGPGTRLLVL.

The rearrangement joins TRBV20-1 to TRBJ1-1, with D perhaps TRBD1 (6 bases). The germline gives CDR1 DFQATT, CDR2 SNEGSKA (reference sequence). The CDR3 runs 11 residues. Trimming stripped 5 bases from V and 10 bases from J, with 14 bases between. CDR3 loop: CSAPTGEVAFF. The DNA of the CDR3 is TGCAGTGCTCCGACAGGCGAGGTAGCTTTCTTT.

The chain is built from TRBV10-2 and TRBJ1-1; 12 bases agree with TRBD1. CDR1 WSHSY and CDR2 SAAADI come from the germline V gene. This CDR3 comprises 15 residues. The junction had 8 bases not matched to a gene; V was cut back by 8 bases and J by 4 bases. The CDR3 DNA follows: TGCGCCAGCCGGGACAGGGGGCCGCGGGGCACTGAAGCTTTCTTT. Its translation is CASRDRGPRGTEAFF.

The rearrangement uses TRBV11-2 and TRBJ2-1, with 12 positions matching TRBD2. Germline V gene lookup returns CDR1 SGHAT and CDR2 FQNNGV. The ends lost 4 bases at V and 8 bases at J; junction bases unmatched: 9. The CDR3 runs to 16 residues. CDR3 nucleotides: TGTGCCAGCAGCTCATTCCCTAGCGGGGGGGTGGATGAGCAGTTCTTC. As protein: CASSSFPSGGVDEQFF.

The chain employs TRBV27 and TRBJ1-2, with D unclear. The CDR3 runs to 13 residues. Germline CDR1 and CDR2: MNHEY and SMNVEV (reference sequence). V was shortened by 3 bases and J by 7 bases, with 12 bases between the two germline ends. CDR3 nucleotide sequence: TGTGCCAGCAGTTTCGAGGGTTCCAGTGGCTACACCTTC. It is translated as CASSFEGSSGYTF.

The chain is built from TRBV28 and TRBJ2-5; 7 nucleotides agree with TRBD1. The CDR3 extends over 16 amino acids. V shed 4 bases and J 3 bases; nucleotides not matched to a gene: 11. The V gene's germline CDR1 is MDHEN and CDR2 SYDVKM. The DNA of the CDR3 is TGTGCCAGCAGTTCCCTCAGGACAGGCCAAGAAGAGACCCAGTACTTC. Protein sequence: CASSSLRTGQEETQYF.